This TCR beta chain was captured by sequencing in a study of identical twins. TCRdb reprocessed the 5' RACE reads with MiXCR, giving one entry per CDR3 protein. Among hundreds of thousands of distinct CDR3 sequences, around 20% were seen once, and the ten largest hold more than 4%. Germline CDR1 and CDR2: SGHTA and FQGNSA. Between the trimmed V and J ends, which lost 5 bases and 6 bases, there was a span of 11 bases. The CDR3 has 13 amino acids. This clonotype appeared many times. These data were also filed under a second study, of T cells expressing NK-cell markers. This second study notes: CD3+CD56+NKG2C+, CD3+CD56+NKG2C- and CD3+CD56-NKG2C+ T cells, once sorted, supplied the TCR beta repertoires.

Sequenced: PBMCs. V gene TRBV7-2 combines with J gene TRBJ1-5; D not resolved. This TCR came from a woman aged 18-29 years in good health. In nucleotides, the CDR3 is TGTGCCAGCAGCCCCCGGCCGGCTCAGCCCCAGCATTTT. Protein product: CASSPRPAQPQHF. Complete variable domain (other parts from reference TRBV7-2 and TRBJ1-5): GAGVSQSPSNKVTEKGKDVELRCDPISGHTALYWYRQSLGQGLEFLIYFQGNSAPDKSGLPSDRFSAERTGGSVSTLTIQRTQQEDSAVYLCASSPRPAQPQHFGDGTRLSIL.